This is a list of T cell receptor beta chains from one sample in a study of CD8 T cells in ankylosing spondylitis. TCRdb ran MiXCR on the 5' RACE reads and lists one entry per CDR3 protein. This repertoire shows 670,000 or so distinct CDR3 sequences, around 20% found once; its top ten account for around a fifth. The sample comprised blood, either unsorted or a sorted T cell fraction (not recorded which). The receptors were sampled from a male donor with ankylosing spondylitis. Both conserved end residues are part of each CDR3. D genes are given only for firm matches. Size values are once, few and many counts, or a class for expanded clones, and some rows have none.

v_gene	d_gene	j_gene	abundance	CDR3nt	CDR3aa
TRBV7-3	.	TRBJ1-1	many	TGTGCCAGCAGCTTAACGGGGGGAAAGAACACTGAAGCTTTCTTT	CASSLTGGKNTEAFF
TRBV5-1	TRBD1	TRBJ2-5	.	TGCGCCAGCAGGTGGGGACAGGGGGCGCCTGGCCAAGAGACCCAGTACTTC	CASRWGQGAPGQETQYF
TRBV9	TRBD1	TRBJ2-3	few	TGTGCCAGCAGCGTAGAGCCAGGGGGTCCAGATACGCAGTATTTT	CASSVEPGGPDTQYF
TRBV13	.	TRBJ1-5	.	TGTGCCAGCAGCTTAGCGGGCCGGTGGAGCAATCAGCCCCAGCATTTT	CASSLAGRWSNQPQHF
TRBV4-2	.	TRBJ2-3	.	TGTGCCAGCAGGGTAGGAGGCTCAAACACAGATACGCAGTATTTT	CASRVGGSNTDTQYF
TRBV24-1	.	TRBJ2-2	.	TGTGCCACCAGTGATCCGATCACCGGGGAGCTGTTTTTT	CATSDPITGELFF
TRBV3-1	.	TRBJ1-5	.	TGTGCCAGCAGCCAAGATAACCGCAATCAGCCCCAGCATTTT	CASSQDNRNQPQHF
TRBV10-3	.	TRBJ1-4	few	TGTGCCATCAGTGAGTCGAATAGTGATAAACTGTTTTTT	CAISESNSDKLFF
TRBV20-1	.	TRBJ2-1	few	TGCAGTGCTAACCCGGGCTACTCGGGCAATGAGCAGTTCTTC	CSANPGYSGNEQFF
TRBV5-1	.	TRBJ2-3	few	TGCGCCAGCAGCAGCATCCACAGGGATACGCAGTATTTT	CASSSIHRDTQYF
TRBV4-1	.	TRBJ1-1	.	TGCGCCCGCAACGGACAGCCAAACACTGAAGCTTTCTTT	CARNGQPNTEAFF
TRBV20-1	.	TRBJ2-7	.	TGCAGTGCTAGGGTCGGGAGAGACAACGAGCAGTACTTC	CSARVGRDNEQYF
TRBV11-2	TRBD2	TRBJ2-5	few	TGTGCCAGCAGCTTATCTTCCTCGGGAGGACTCCAAGAGACCCAGTACTTC	CASSLSSSGGLQETQYF
TRBV12-3/TRBV12-4	.	TRBJ2-1	many	TGTGCCAGCAGCCCCGATGGGGGCGGGAGAGCGAAATTCTTC	CASSPDGGGRAKFF
TRBV7-9	.	TRBJ2-7	.	TGTGCCAGCAGCGGTCGTCCGCCGGGCTCCTACGAGCAGTACTTC	CASSGRPPGSYEQYF
TRBV27	TRBD1	TRBJ2-1	.	TGTGCCAGCAGTTTGGGGGTCAGGGGGCGGAATGAGCAGTTCTTC	CASSLGVRGRNEQFF
TRBV11-3	.	TRBJ2-5	.	TGTGCCAGCAGCCCCGGTGGGGTGACTAAGTACTTC	CASSPGGVTKYF
TRBV18	.	TRBJ2-7	few	TGTGCCAGCTCACCTCAAAATTCCTACGAGCAGTACTTC	CASSPQNSYEQYF
TRBV4-1	.	TRBJ2-3	.	TGCGCCAGCAGCCAAGATCAAGGGACTTCTGTCACAGATACGCAGTATTTT	CASSQDQGTSVTDTQYF